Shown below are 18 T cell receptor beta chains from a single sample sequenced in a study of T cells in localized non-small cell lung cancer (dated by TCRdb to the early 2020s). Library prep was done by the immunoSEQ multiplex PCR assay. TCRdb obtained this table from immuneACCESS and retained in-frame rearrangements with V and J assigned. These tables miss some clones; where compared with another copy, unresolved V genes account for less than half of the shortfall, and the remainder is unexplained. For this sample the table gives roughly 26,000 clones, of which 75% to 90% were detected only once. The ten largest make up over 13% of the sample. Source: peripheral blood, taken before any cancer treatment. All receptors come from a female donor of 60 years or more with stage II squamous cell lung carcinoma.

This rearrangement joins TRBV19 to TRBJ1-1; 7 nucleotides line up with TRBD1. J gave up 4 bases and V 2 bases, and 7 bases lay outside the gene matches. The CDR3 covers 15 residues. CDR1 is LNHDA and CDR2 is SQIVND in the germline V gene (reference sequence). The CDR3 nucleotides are TGTGCCAGTAGTATAAACCCAGGGGGGGTCACTGAAGCTTTCTTT. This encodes CASSINPGGVTEAFF.

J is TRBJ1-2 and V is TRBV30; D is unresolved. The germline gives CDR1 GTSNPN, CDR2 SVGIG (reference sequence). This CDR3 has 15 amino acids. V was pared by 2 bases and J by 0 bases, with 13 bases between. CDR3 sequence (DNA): TGTGCCTGGAGTTTCGAGGCGGGATCTAACTATGGCTACACCTTC. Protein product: CAWSFEAGSNYGYTF.

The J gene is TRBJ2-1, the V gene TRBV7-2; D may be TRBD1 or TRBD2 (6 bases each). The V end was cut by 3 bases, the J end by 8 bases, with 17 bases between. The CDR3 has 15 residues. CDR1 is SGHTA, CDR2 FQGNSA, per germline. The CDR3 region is CASSFGGGLSYEQFF. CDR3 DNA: TGTGCCAGCAGCTTCGGAGGGGGTCTGAGCTATGAGCAGTTCTTC.

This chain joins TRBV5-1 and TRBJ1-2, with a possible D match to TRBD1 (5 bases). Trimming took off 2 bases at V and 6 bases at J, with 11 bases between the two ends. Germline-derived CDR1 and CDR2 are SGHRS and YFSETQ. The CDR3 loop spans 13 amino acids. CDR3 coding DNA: TGCGCCAGCAGCTTCAATGGGGACCATGGCTACACCTTC. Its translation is CASSFNGDHGYTF.

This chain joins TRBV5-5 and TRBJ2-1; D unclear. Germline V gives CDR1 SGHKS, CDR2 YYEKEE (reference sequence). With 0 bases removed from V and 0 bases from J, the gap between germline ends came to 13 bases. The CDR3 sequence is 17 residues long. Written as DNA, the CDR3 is TGTGCCAGCAGCTTGGGGGAAGGAGCCAACTCCTACAATGAGCAGTTCTTC. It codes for CASSLGEGANSYNEQFF.

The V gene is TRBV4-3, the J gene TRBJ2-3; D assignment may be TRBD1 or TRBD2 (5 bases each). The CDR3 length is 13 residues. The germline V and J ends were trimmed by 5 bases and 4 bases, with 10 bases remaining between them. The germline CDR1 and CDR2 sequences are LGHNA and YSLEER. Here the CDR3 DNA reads TGCGCCAGCAGCACGACAGCGGCAGATACGCAGTATTTT. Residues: CASSTTAADTQYF.

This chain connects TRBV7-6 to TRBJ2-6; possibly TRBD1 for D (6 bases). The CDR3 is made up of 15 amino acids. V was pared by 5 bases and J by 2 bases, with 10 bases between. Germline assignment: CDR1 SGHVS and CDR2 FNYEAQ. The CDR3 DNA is TGTGCCAGCAGCCCTCGGGACACTGGGGCCAACGTCCTGACTTTC. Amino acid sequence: CASSPRDTGANVLTF.

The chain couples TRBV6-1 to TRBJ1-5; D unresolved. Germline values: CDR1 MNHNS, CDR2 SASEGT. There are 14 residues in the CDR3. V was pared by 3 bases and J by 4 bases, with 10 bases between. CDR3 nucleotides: TGTGCCAGCAGTGATGGGTGGGAGAATCAGCCCCAGCATTTT. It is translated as CASSDGWENQPQHF.

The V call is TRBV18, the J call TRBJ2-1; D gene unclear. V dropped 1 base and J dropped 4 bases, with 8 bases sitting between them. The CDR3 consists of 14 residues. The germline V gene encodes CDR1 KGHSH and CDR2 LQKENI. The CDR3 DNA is TGTGCCAGCTCACCACTAGGCCAGTACAATGAGCAGTTCTTC. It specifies CASSPLGQYNEQFF.

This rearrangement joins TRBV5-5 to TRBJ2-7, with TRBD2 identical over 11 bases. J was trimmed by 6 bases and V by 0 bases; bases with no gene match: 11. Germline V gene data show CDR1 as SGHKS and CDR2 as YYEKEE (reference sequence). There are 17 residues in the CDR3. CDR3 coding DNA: TGTGCCAGCAGCTTGGGTAAACCGGGACTAGCGGAAGGCGAGCAGTACTTC. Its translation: CASSLGKPGLAEGEQYF.

The chain's CDR3 is CASSGRMGHNEQFF. For the CDR3, the DNA is TGTGCCAGTAGTGGTCGGATGGGACACAATGAGCAGTTCTTC. This chain uses TRBV19 with TRBJ2-1; D is possibly TRBD1 or TRBD2 (5 bases each). The germline gives CDR1 LNHDA, CDR2 SQIVND (reference sequence). Deletions cut 5 bases from V and 5 bases from J, with 13 bases between. This CDR3 is built from 14 residues.

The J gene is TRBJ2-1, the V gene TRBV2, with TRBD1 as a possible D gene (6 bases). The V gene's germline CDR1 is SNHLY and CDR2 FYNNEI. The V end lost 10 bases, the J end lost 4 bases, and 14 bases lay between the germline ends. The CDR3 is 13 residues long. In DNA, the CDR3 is TGTGCCACCGTGGGACAACTGTACAATGAGCAGTTCTTC. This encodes CATVGQLYNEQFF.

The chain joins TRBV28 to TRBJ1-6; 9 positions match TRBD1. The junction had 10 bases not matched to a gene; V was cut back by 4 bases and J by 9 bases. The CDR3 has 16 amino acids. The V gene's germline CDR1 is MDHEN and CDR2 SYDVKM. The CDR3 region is CASSSSLDRGTSPLHF. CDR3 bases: TGTGCCAGCAGTTCCTCACTGGACAGGGGAACTTCACCCCTCCACTTT. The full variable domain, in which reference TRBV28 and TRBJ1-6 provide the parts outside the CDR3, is DVKVTQSSRYLVKRTGEKVFLECVQDMDHENMFWYRQDPGLGLRLIYFSYDVKMKEKGDIPEGYSVSREKKERFSLILESASTNQTSMYLCASSSSLDRGTSPLHFGNGTRLTVT.

The CDR3 here is CASSGPVGGYTF. As DNA, the CDR3 is TGTGCCAGCAGTGGCCCCGTGGGGGGCTACACCTTC. J is TRBJ1-2 and V is TRBV6-5, with D unclear. The germline V and J ends were trimmed by 5 bases and 8 bases, with 12 bases remaining between them. Germline loops: CDR1 MNHEY, CDR2 SVGAGI. This CDR3 is 12 amino acids long.

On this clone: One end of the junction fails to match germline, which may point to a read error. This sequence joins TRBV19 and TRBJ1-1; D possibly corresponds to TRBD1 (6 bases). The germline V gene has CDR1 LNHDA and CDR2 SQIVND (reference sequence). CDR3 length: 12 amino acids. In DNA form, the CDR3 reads TGTGCCAATAGTCCCCGGACAGATGAAGCTTTCTTT. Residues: CANSPRTDEAFF.

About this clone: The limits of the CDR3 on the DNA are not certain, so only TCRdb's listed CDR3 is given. This CDR3 reads CASSWGSGTGGRRFF. V usage is TRBV28 and J usage is TRBJ2-1; the D call in the table, TRBD1, was not verified against the DNA. In germline, CDR1 is MDHEN, CDR2 SYDVKM. The CDR3 spans 15 residues, counting both ends.

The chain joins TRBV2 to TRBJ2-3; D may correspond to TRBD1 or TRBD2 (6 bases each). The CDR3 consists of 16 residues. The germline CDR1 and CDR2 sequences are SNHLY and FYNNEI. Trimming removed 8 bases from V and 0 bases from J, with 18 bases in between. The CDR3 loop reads CASGGTPGLSTDTQYF. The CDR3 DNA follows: TGTGCCAGCGGGGGGACACCGGGACTTAGCACAGATACGCAGTATTTT.

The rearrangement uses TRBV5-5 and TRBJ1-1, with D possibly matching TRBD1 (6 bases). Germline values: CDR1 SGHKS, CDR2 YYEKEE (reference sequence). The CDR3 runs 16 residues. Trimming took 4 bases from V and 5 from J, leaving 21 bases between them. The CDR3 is CASSRRQDLGGTEAFF. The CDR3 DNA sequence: TGTGCCAGCAGCAGACGACAGGACCTCGGGGGGACTGAAGCTTTCTTT.